Sequencing of this T cell receptor beta chain was carried out in a study of early T cells in non-severe SARS-CoV-2 infection. Trimming cost V 5 bases and J 8 bases, with 16 bases left between them. From germline, CDR1 is WNHNN and CDR2 SYGVQD (reference sequence). The CDR3 has 14 residues. There are many counts of this clonotype. Attached unique molecular identifiers marked individual cDNA molecules. Each CDR3 protein gets one entry after TCRdb re-called the 5' RACE reads with MiXCR. The sample includes 100,000 to 130,000 distinct CDR3 sequences, approximately 12% of them seen just once. This TCR derives from an adult who was a healthcare worker with PCR-confirmed SARS-CoV-2 infection or an uninfected control (not recorded which). The chain combines TRBV10-1 with TRBJ2-1; D may be TRBD1 or TRBD2 (5 bases each). Sequencing was carried out using whole blood. This CDR3 is CASSPGPEHDEQFF. The CDR3 DNA follows: TGCGCCAGCAGTCCGGGACCCGAGCATGATGAGCAGTTCTTC.